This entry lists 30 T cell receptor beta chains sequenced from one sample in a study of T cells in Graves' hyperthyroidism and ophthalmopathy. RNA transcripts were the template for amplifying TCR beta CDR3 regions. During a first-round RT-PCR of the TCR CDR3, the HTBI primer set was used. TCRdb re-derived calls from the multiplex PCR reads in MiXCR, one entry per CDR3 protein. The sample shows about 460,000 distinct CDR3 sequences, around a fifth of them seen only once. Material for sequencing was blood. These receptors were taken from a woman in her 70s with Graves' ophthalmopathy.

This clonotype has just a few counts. The CDR3 DNA follows: TGCGCCAGCAGCGCCGGGACAGGGCCCTACGAGCAGTACTTC. Amino acids: CASSAGTGPYEQYF. The rearrangement links TRBV5-1 to TRBJ2-7; the match to TRBD1 covers 9 bases. The CDR3 sequence is 14 residues long. From germline, CDR1 is SGHRS and CDR2 YFSETQ. V was clipped by 4 bases and J by 2 bases; unmatched bases: 4.

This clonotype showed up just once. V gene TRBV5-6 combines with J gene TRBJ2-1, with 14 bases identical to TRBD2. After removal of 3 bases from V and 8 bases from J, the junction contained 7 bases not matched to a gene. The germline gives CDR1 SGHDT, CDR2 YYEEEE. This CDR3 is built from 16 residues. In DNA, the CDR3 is TGTGCCAGCAGCTGGGGACTAGCGGGAGAGTTGGATGAGCAGTTCTTC. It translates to CASSWGLAGELDEQFF.

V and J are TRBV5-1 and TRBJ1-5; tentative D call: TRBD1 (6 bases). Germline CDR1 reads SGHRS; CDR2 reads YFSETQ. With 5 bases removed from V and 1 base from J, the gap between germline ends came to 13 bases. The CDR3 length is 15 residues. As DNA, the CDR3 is TGCGCCAGCAGGTCCAGGGGTGGGAGCAATCAGCCCCAGCATTTT. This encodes CASRSRGGSNQPQHF. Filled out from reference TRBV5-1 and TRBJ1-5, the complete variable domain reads KAGVTQTPRYLIKTRGQQVTLSCSPISGHRSVSWYQQTPGQGLQFLFEYFSETQRNKGNFPGRFSGRQFSNSRSEMNVSTLELGDSALYLCASRSRGGSNQPQHFGDGTRLSIL.

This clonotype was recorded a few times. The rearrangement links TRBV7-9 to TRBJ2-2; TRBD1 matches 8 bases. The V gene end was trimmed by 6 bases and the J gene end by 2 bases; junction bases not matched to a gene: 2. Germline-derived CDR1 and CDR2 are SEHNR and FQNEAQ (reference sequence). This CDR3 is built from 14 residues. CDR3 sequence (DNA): TGTGCCAGCAGGCAGGGGGCTAACACCGGGGAGCTGTTTTTT. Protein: CASRQGANTGELFF.

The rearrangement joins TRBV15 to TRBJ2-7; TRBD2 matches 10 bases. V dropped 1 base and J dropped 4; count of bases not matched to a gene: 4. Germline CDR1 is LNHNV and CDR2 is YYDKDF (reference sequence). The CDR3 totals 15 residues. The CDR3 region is CATSRGTSGKYEQYF. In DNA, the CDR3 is TGTGCCACCAGCAGAGGAACTAGCGGGAAATACGAGCAGTACTTC. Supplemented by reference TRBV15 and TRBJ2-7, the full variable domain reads DAMVIQNPRYQVTQFGKPVTLSCSQTLNHNVMYWYQQKSSQAPKLLFHYYDKDFNNEADTPDNFQSRRPNTSFCFLDIRSPGLGDTAMYLCATSRGTSGKYEQYFGPGTRLTVT.

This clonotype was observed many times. CDR3 coding DNA: TGCAGTGCTAGAGATGGGCGGGAGCGGAATGAGCAGTTCTTC. Protein: CSARDGRERNEQFF. This sequence joins TRBV20-1 and TRBJ2-1; TRBD2 matches 7 bases. Germline CDR1 and CDR2: DFQATT and SNEGSKA (reference sequence). CDR3 length equals 14 residues. V lost 0 bases and J lost 7; bases outside the gene matches: 6.

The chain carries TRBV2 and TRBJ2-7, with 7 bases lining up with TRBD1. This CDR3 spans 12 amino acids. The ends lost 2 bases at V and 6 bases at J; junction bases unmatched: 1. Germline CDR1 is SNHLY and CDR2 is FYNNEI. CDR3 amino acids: CASSENRGEQYF. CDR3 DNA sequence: TGTGCCAGCAGTGAAAACAGGGGCGAGCAGTACTTC. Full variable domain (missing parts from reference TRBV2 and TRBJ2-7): EPEVTQTPSHQVTQMGQEVILRCVPISNHLYFYWYRQILGQKVEFLVSFYNNEISEKSEIFDDQFSVERPDGSNFTLKIRSTKLEDSAMYFCASSENRGEQYFGPGTRLTVT.

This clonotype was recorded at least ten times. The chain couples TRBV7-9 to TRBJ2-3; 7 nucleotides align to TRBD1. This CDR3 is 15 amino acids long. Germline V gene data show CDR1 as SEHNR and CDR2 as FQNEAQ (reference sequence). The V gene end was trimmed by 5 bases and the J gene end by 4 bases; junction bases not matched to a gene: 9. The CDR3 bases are TGTGCCAGCAGCCCCCGAGGGGGCGAGGCAGATACGCAGTATTTT. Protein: CASSPRGGEADTQYF.

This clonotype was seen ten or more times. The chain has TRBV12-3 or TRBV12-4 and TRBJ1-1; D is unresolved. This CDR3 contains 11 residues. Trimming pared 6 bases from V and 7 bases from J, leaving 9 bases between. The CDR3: CASSLDREAFF. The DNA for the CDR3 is TGTGCCAGCAGCCTTGACCGTGAAGCTTTCTTT.

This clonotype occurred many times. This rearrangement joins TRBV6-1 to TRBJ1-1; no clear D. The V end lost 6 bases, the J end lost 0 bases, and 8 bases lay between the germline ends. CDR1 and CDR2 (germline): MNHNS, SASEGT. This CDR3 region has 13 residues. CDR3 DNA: TGTGCCAGCAGCACGGCCGTGAACACTGAAGCTTTCTTT. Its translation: CASSTAVNTEAFF.

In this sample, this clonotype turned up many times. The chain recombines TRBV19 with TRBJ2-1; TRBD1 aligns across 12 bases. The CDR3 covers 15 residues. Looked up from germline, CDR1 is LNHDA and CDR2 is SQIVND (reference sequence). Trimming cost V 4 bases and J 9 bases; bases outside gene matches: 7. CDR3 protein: CASSTMGQGATEQFF. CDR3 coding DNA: TGTGCCAGTAGTACCATGGGACAGGGGGCTACTGAGCAGTTCTTC.

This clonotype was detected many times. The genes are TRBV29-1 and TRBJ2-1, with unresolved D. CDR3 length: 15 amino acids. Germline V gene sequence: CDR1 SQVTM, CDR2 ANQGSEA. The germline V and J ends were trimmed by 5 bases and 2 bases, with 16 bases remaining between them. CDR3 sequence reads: CSVPPNLRAYNEQFF. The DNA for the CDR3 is TGCAGCGTTCCCCCCAACTTACGTGCCTACAATGAGCAGTTCTTC.

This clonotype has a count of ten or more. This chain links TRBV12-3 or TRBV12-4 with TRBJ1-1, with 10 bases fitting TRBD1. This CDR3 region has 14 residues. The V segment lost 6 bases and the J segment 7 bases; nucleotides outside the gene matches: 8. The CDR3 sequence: CASRAGTGEGEAFF. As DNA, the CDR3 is TGTGCCAGCAGGGCCGGGACAGGGGAAGGTGAAGCTTTCTTT.

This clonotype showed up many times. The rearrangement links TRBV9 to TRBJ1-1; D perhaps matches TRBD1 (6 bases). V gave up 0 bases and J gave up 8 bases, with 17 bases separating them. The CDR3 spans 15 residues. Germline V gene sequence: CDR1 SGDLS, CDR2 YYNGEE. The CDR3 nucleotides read TGTGCCAGCAGCGTAGGACAGGCCACGAACGCCGAAGCTTTCTTT. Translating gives CASSVGQATNAEAFF.

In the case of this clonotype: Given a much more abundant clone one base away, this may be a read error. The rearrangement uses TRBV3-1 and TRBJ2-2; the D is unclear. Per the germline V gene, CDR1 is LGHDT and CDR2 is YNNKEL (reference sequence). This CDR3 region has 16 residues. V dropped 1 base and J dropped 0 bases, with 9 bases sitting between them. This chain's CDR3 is CASSQVGGANTGELFF. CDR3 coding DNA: TGTGCCAGCAGCCAAGTTGGCGGAGCGAACACCGGGGAGCTGTTTTTT.

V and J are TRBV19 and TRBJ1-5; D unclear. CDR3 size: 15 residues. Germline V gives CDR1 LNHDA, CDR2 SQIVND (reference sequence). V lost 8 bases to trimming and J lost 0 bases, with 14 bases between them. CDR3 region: CASRVAGHSNQPQHF. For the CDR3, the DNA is TGTGCCAGTCGCGTGGCAGGCCATAGCAATCAGCCCCAGCATTTT.

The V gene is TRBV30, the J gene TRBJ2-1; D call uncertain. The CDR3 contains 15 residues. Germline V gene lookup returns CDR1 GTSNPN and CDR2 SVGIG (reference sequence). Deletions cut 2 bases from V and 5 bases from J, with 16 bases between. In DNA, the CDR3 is TGTGCCTGGAGTCTCAGTTTTGTGGGCAACAATGAGCAGTTCTTC. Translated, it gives CAWSLSFVGNNEQFF.

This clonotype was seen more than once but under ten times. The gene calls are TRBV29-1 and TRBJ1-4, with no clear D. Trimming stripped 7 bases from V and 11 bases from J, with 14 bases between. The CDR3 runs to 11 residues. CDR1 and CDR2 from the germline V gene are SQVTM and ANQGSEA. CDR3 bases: TGCAGCGCATCAATCGGTGAGAAACTGTTTTTT. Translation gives CSASIGEKLFF.

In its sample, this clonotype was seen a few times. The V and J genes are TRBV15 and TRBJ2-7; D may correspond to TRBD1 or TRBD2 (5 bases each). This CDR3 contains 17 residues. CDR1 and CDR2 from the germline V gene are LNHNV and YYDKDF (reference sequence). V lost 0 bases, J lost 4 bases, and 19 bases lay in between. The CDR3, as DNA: TGTGCCACCAGCAGAGAGCCCCCCCGGACAAGGACTTACGAGCAGTACTTC. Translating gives CATSREPPRTRTYEQYF.

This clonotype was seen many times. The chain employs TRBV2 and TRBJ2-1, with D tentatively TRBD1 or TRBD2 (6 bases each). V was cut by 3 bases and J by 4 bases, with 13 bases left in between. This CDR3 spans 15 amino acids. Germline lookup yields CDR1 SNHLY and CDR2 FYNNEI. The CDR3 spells CASSERGGTYNEQFF. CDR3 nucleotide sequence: TGTGCCAGCAGTGAGCGTGGCGGGACATACAATGAGCAGTTCTTC.

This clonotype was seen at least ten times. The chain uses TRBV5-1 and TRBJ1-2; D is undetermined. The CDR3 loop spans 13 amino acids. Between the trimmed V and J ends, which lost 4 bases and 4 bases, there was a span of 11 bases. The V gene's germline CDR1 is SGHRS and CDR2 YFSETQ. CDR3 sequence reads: CASSVTETYGYTF. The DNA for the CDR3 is TGCGCCAGCAGCGTAACAGAAACCTATGGCTACACCTTC. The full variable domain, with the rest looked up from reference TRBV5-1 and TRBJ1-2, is KAGVTQTPRYLIKTRGQQVTLSCSPISGHRSVSWYQQTPGQGLQFLFEYFSETQRNKGNFPGRFSGRQFSNSRSEMNVSTLELGDSALYLCASSVTETYGYTFGSGTRLTVV.

CDR3 sequence reads: CASSFRQAKEQYF. The CDR3 nucleotides are TGTGCCAGCAGCTTTCGTCAGGCTAAGGAGCAGTACTTC. The chain has TRBV5-4 and TRBJ2-7; D uncertain. Germline V gene sequence: CDR1 SGHNT, CDR2 YYREEE (reference sequence). V was trimmed by 2 bases and J by 7 bases, leaving 13 bases between them. The length of the CDR3 is 13 residues.

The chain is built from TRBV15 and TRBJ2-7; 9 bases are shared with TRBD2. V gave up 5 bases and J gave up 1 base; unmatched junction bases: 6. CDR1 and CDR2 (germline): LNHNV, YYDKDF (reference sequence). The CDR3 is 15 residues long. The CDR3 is CATSQPTSGSYEQYF. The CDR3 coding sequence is TGTGCCACCAGCCAACCGACTAGCGGTTCCTACGAGCAGTACTTC. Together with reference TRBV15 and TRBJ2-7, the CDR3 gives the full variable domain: DAMVIQNPRYQVTQFGKPVTLSCSQTLNHNVMYWYQQKSSQAPKLLFHYYDKDFNNEADTPDNFQSRRPNTSFCFLDIRSPGLGDTAMYLCATSQPTSGSYEQYFGPGTRLTVT.

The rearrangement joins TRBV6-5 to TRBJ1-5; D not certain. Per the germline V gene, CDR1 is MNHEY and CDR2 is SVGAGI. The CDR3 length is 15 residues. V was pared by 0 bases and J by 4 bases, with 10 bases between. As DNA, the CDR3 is TGTGCCAGCAGTTACTCGGGCCAGACAAATCAGCCCCAGCATTTT. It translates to CASSYSGQTNQPQHF.

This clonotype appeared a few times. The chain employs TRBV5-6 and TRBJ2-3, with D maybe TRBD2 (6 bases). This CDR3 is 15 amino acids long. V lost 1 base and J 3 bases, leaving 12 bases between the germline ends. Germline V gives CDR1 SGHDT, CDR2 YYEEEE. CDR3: CASSLRQGGTDTQYF. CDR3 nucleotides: TGTGCCAGCAGCTTGAGGCAGGGAGGAACAGATACGCAGTATTTT.

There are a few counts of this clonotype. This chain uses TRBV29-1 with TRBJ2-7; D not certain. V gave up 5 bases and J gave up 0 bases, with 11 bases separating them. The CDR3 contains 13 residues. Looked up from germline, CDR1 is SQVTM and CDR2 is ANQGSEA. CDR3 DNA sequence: TGCAGCGTTACGAAGACCTCCTCCTACGAGCAGTACTTC. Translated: CSVTKTSSYEQYF.

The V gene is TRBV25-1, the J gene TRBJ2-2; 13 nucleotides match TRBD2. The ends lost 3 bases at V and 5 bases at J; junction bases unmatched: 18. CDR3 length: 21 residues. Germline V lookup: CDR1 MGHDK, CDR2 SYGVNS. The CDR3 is CASSDHSTAGLAGPSTGELFF. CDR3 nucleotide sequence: TGTGCCAGCAGTGACCACTCTACTGCGGGACTAGCGGGACCAAGTACCGGGGAGCTGTTTTTT. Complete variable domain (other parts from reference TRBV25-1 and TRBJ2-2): EADIYQTPRYLVIGTGKKITLECSQTMGHDKMYWYQQDPGMELHLIHYSYGVNSTEKGDLSSESTVSRIRTEHFPLTLESARPSHTSQYLCASSDHSTAGLAGPSTGELFFGEGSRLTVL.

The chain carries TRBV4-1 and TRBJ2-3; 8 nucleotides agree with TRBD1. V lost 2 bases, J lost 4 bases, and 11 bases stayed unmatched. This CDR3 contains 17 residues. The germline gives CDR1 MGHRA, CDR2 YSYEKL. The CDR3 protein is CASSQSSRGRGSDTQYF. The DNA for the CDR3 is TGCGCCAGCAGCCAATCAAGCAGGGGGCGCGGGTCAGATACGCAGTATTTT.

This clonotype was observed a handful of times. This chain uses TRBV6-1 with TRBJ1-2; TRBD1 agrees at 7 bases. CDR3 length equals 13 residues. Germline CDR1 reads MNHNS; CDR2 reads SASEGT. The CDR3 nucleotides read TGTGCTTCCCAGTCAGGGGGAAGCTATGGCTACACCTTC. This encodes CASQSGGSYGYTF.

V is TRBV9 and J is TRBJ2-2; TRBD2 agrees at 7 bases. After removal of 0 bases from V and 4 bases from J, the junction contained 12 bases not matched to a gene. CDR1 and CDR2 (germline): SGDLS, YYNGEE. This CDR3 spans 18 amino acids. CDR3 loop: CASSVAPRTGGGTGELFF. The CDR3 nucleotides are TGTGCCAGCAGCGTAGCCCCCCGGACGGGAGGTGGCACCGGGGAGCTGTTTTTT.